This entry lists 32 T cell receptor beta chains sequenced from one sample in a study of cytomegalovirus exposure and HLA in healthy donors. Use of 60 Vbeta and 13 Jbeta primers characterized the PCR. TCRdb's copy holds only in-frame clones and misses some; the assay was immunoSEQ multiplex PCR. The sample yields some 110,000 clones, of which the top ten take up around 2.9%. The sequenced sample consisted of PBMCs. These receptors were collected from a man aged 25-45 years in good health and CMV-seronegative.

The DNA of the CDR3 is TGTGCCTGGAGTGTAAGGTCGGCAGGGCAAGGAGATACGCAGTATTTT. This codes for CAWSVRSAGQGDTQYF. The chain recombines TRBV30 with TRBJ2-3, with a weak D call TRBD1 (5 bases). The germline gives CDR1 GTSNPN, CDR2 SVGIG (reference sequence). Deletions cut 0 bases from V and 5 bases from J, with 18 bases between. The length of the CDR3 is 16 residues.

In the case of this clone: Other nucleotide sequences from this sample produce the same CDR3. The chain links TRBV30 to TRBJ1-1; the D gene is possibly TRBD1 (5 bases). The CDR3 runs 12 residues. V lost 5 bases and J 1 base, leaving 8 bases between the germline ends. The germline V gene encodes CDR1 GTSNPN and CDR2 SVGIG (reference sequence). The CDR3 DNA is TGTGCCTGGGACACAGGGAACACTGAAGCTTTCTTT. It translates to CAWDTGNTEAFF. Supplemented by reference TRBV30 and TRBJ1-1, the full variable domain reads SQTIHQWPATLVQPVGSPLSLECTVEGTSNPNLYWYRQAAGRGLQLLFYSVGIGQISSEVPQNLSASRPQDRQFILSSKKLLLSDSGFYLCAWDTGNTEAFFGQGTRLTVV.

The chain links TRBV6-5 to TRBJ1-2; the match to TRBD1 covers 9 bases. CDR1 is MNHEY and CDR2 is SVGAGI in the germline V gene. V was clipped by 5 bases and J by 8 bases; unmatched bases: 12. There are 15 residues in the CDR3. The CDR3 DNA reads as TGTGCCAGCAGTCCCTCGGACAGGGGAACGCTCGGCTACACCTTC. It yields the protein CASSPSDRGTLGYTF.

The chain joins TRBV19 to TRBJ2-7, with D uncertain. V dropped 2 bases and J dropped 6 bases, with 17 bases sitting between them. The CDR3 consists of 15 residues. Germline values: CDR1 LNHDA, CDR2 SQIVND (reference sequence). CDR3: CASSIRIRSEGEQYF. In DNA form, the CDR3 reads TGTGCCAGTAGTATACGGATCCGGAGCGAAGGCGAGCAGTACTTC.

CDR3 nucleotide sequence: TGTGCCAGCAGTTACGGAGGCTATGGCTACACCTTC. Protein sequence: CASSYGGYGYTF. The gene calls are TRBV6-5 and TRBJ1-2; D gene unclear. The CDR3 has 12 amino acids. Germline loops: CDR1 MNHEY, CDR2 SVGAGI. Trimming pared 2 bases from V and 4 bases from J, leaving 5 bases between.

The rearrangement uses TRBV11-3 and TRBJ2-7; 10 bases align to TRBD1. The CDR3 is 14 residues long. V lost 3 bases to trimming and J lost 3 bases; unmatched junction nucleotides: 2. Germline loops: CDR1 SGHNT, CDR2 YENEEA. CDR3 DNA: TGTGCCAGCAGCTTCCGGACAGGGGGCTACGAGCAGTACTTC. Amino acids: CASSFRTGGYEQYF. The whole variable domain, filled in from reference TRBV11-3 and TRBJ2-7, reads EAGVVQSPRYKIIEKKQPVAFWCNPISGHNTLYWYLQNLGQGPELLIRYENEEAVDDSQLPKDRFSAERLKGVDSTLKIQPAELGDSAVYLCASSFRTGGYEQYFGPGTRLTVT.

The chain couples TRBV28 to TRBJ1-5; D uncertain. V lost 1 base and J lost 4, with 14 bases in between. The CDR3 consists of 16 residues. Germline V lookup: CDR1 MDHEN, CDR2 SYDVKM. The CDR3 coding sequence is TGTGCCAGCAGTTTATTCTTGGAGGCGAGGAATCAGCCCCAGCATTTT. Translated: CASSLFLEARNQPQHF.

The chain has TRBV11-2 and TRBJ2-2, with D possibly matching TRBD1 (6 bases). CDR3 size: 14 residues. The V gene lost 7 bases and the J gene lost 4 bases, with 13 bases spanning the gap. The germline V gene has CDR1 SGHAT and CDR2 FQNNGV. CDR3 DNA: TGTGCCAGCAAGCCGGGACACCTCACCGGGGAGCTGTTTTTT. It codes for CASKPGHLTGELFF.

CDR3 protein: CASSPTGEGGYTF. CDR3 nucleotides: TGTGCCAGCAGTCCGACAGGGGAAGGTGGCTACACCTTC. The V gene is TRBV27, the J gene TRBJ1-2, with 8 bases fitting TRBD1. Trimming at V came to 5 bases and at J to 7 bases, leaving 6 bases not matched to a gene. Looked up from germline, CDR1 is MNHEY and CDR2 is SMNVEV (reference sequence). The CDR3 is 13 amino acids.

The chain links TRBV29-1 to TRBJ2-3; TRBD1 agrees at 10 bases. V trimming: 6 bases; J trimming: 4 bases; junction bases outside the gene matches: 4. The germline V gene has CDR1 SQVTM and CDR2 ANQGSEA. The CDR3 extends over 13 amino acids. This CDR3 is CSVRTGGADTQYF. Here the CDR3 DNA reads TGCAGCGTGAGGACAGGGGGGGCAGATACGCAGTATTTT.

V usage is TRBV15 and J usage is TRBJ2-5, with TRBD2 matching 8 bases. CDR3 length: 15 amino acids. J gave up 3 bases and V 8 bases, and 11 bases lay outside the gene matches. The germline CDR1 and CDR2 sequences are LNHNV and YYDKDF (reference sequence). CDR3 nucleotides: TGTGCCACCGGGGGTAGCGGGAATTGGGAAGAGACCCAGTACTTC. Translating gives CATGGSGNWEETQYF.

The rearrangement uses TRBV28 and TRBJ2-1; 15 nucleotides align to TRBD2. The ends lost 5 bases at V and 7 bases at J; junction bases unmatched: 12. Per the germline V gene, CDR1 is MDHEN and CDR2 is SYDVKM. The CDR3 is 18 amino acids. CDR3 nucleotide sequence: TGTGCCAGCAGTGGGGGACTAGCGGGAGGAGGGATTCAAAATGAGCAGTTCTTC. It yields the protein CASSGGLAGGGIQNEQFF.

This rearrangement joins TRBV27 to TRBJ2-5; TRBD2 might be the D (5 bases). V lost 6 bases and J lost 0, with 11 bases in between. The CDR3 length is 14 residues. From germline, CDR1 is MNHEY and CDR2 SMNVEV (reference sequence). Here the CDR3 DNA reads TGTGCCAGCAGCGAGATGGGAGACCAAGAGACCCAGTACTTC. Protein sequence: CASSEMGDQETQYF.

The V call is TRBV7-9, the J call TRBJ1-1; perhaps TRBD1 as D (5 bases). Germline V lookup: CDR1 SEHNR, CDR2 FQNEAQ (reference sequence). This CDR3 contains 14 residues. Trimming cost V 3 bases and J 5 bases, with 13 bases left between them. CDR3 nucleotide sequence: TGTGCCAGCAGCTTGGGGGGAGGGAAGACTGAAGCTTTCTTT. Its protein product is CASSLGGGKTEAFF.

As concerns this clone: The junction and the germline gene differ at one end; a read error may be behind it. The rearrangement links TRBV4-1 to TRBJ2-1, with a tentative D call TRBD1 (6 bases). This CDR3 contains 12 residues. Germline V lookup: CDR1 MGHRA, CDR2 YSYEKL. CDR3 nucleotides: TGCGCCGGCAGCCCCGAGGGGGATGAGCAGTTCTTC. As protein: CAGSPEGDEQFF.

The chain combines TRBV18 with TRBJ2-7; D gene uncertain. The CDR3 sequence is 14 residues long. V was shortened by 3 bases and J by 2 bases, with 11 bases between the two germline ends. Germline CDR1 KGHSH, CDR2 LQKENI. The CDR3 sequence: CASSPPNGAYEQYF. Written as DNA, the CDR3 is TGTGCCAGCTCACCGCCAAACGGAGCCTACGAGCAGTACTTC.

This chain joins TRBV7-6 and TRBJ2-3; weak D call: TRBD1 (5 bases). Germline loops: CDR1 SGHVS, CDR2 FNYEAQ. Trimming took off 5 bases at V and 0 bases at J, with 15 bases between the two ends. The CDR3 extends over 16 amino acids. The CDR3 here is CASSARWGDSTDTQYF. CDR3 nucleotides: TGTGCCAGCAGCGCCCGATGGGGCGACAGCACAGATACGCAGTATTTT.

The J gene is TRBJ2-3, the V gene TRBV10-3; tentatively, D is TRBD1 (5 bases). CDR3 length: 16 amino acids. CDR1 is ENHRY and CDR2 is SYGVKD in the germline V gene. V lost 0 bases and J lost 4, with 14 bases in between. CDR3 amino acids: CAISESPGRGADTQYF. The CDR3 region has the DNA TGTGCCATCAGTGAGTCTCCAGGGCGAGGCGCAGATACGCAGTATTTT.

Here the CDR3 DNA reads TGTGCCAGCAGCTGGCGGACCTACGGGGACACTGAAGCTTTCTTT. This codes for CASSWRTYGDTEAFF. The chain is built from TRBV11-1 and TRBJ1-1, with unresolved D. V was shortened by 4 bases and J by 3 bases, with 15 bases between the two germline ends. CDR1 and CDR2 from the germline V gene are SGHAT and FQDESV (reference sequence). CDR3 length: 15 residues.

V and J are TRBV5-6 and TRBJ2-7; D perhaps matches TRBD2 (6 bases). The CDR3 is 14 residues long. V was shortened by 4 bases and J by 1 base, with 12 bases between the two germline ends. Germline values: CDR1 SGHDT, CDR2 YYEEEE. CDR3 sequence reads: CASSHSSESYEQYF. As DNA, the CDR3 is TGTGCCAGCAGCCATTCTAGCGAGTCCTACGAGCAGTACTTC.

The V and J genes are TRBV2 and TRBJ2-3, with D perhaps TRBD2 (5 bases). The V and J ends lost 8 bases and 2 bases respectively, with 11 bases between them. The CDR3 has 13 residues. Germline CDR1 and CDR2: SNHLY and FYNNEI. The CDR3 coding sequence is TGTGCCAGCGTTGAGGGAAACACAGATACGCAGTATTTT. Amino acid sequence: CASVEGNTDTQYF.

The V and J genes are TRBV11-2 and TRBJ2-1; D is undetermined. CDR1 SGHAT and CDR2 FQNNGV come from the germline V gene. The CDR3 is made up of 15 amino acids. V shed 0 bases and J shed 2 bases, with 8 bases lying between them. The CDR3 bases are TGTGCCAGCAGCTTAGACGTGAGCACCTACAATGAGCAGTTCTTC. It translates to CASSLDVSTYNEQFF.

The chain links TRBV4-2 to TRBJ2-2; 9 positions agree with TRBD2. The CDR3 is 16 residues long. J lost 7 bases, V lost 0 bases, and 6 bases had no gene match. Per the germline V gene, CDR1 is LGHNA and CDR2 is YNFKEQ. In DNA form, the CDR3 reads TGTGCCAGCAGCCAAGATGGGGGTAGCGGGAGCGGGGAGCTGTTTTTT. Its protein is CASSQDGGSGSGELFF.

This chain joins TRBV5-1 and TRBJ2-7; no reliable D call. V was cut by 0 bases and J by 2 bases, with 9 bases left in between. The CDR3 is made up of 14 amino acids. Germline CDR1 is SGHRS and CDR2 is YFSETQ. The CDR3: CASSLGTTAYEQYF. The CDR3 coding sequence is TGCGCCAGCAGCTTGGGTACCACGGCCTACGAGCAGTACTTC.

The gene calls are TRBV25-1 and TRBJ2-5; possible D gene TRBD1, 5 bases. The CDR3 is 15 amino acids. Trimming shortened V by 1 base and J by 5 bases, and 14 bases separated the two germline ends. Germline values: CDR1 MGHDK, CDR2 SYGVNS. The CDR3 DNA reads as TGTGCCAGCAGTGAATCAGCAGGGCTGGGGGAGACCCAGTACTTC. Translated: CASSESAGLGETQYF. The whole variable domain, remainder taken from reference TRBV25-1 and TRBJ2-5, is EADIYQTPRYLVIGTGKKITLECSQTMGHDKMYWYQQDPGMELHLIHYSYGVNSTEKGDLSSESTVSRIRTEHFPLTLESARPSHTSQYLCASSESAGLGETQYFGPGTRLLVL.

CDR3 in amino acids: CASSLDGGRQLDEQYF. The CDR3 region has the DNA TGCGCCAGCAGCTTGGATGGCGGGAGGCAGTTAGACGAGCAGTACTTC. V usage is TRBV5-1 and J usage is TRBJ2-7, with 8 positions matching TRBD2. From germline, CDR1 is SGHRS and CDR2 YFSETQ. The CDR3 has 16 residues. Germline trimming cut 0 bases from V and 5 bases from J; bases unmatched to any gene: 10.

This chain links TRBV28 with TRBJ2-7; 7 bases line up with TRBD1. Germline V CDR1 and CDR2: MDHEN, SYDVKM. V was clipped by 5 bases and J by 4 bases; unmatched bases: 8. The CDR3 spans 14 residues. CDR3 DNA sequence: TGTGCCAGCAGTCCCGGACAGGTTTTTTACGAGCAGTACTTC. Its protein is CASSPGQVFYEQYF. Full variable domain (remainder filled in from reference TRBV28 and TRBJ2-7): DVKVTQSSRYLVKRTGEKVFLECVQDMDHENMFWYRQDPGLGLRLIYFSYDVKMKEKGDIPEGYSVSREKKERFSLILESASTNQTSMYLCASSPGQVFYEQYFGPGTRLTVT.

This chain links TRBV7-8 with TRBJ2-7; tentatively, D is TRBD1 (5 bases). CDR1 and CDR2 from the germline V gene are SGHVS and FQNEAQ. V lost 5 bases, J lost 2 bases, and 13 bases lay in between. CDR3 length: 14 amino acids. CDR3 sequence: CASSTRVSPYEQYF. CDR3 nucleotide sequence: TGTGCCAGCAGCACCAGGGTAAGCCCCTACGAGCAGTACTTC.

The chain links TRBV4-3 to TRBJ2-7; the D gene is possibly TRBD2 (5 bases). Germline CDR1 is LGHNA and CDR2 is YSLEER. Deletions cut 0 bases from V and 1 base from J, with 25 bases between. The CDR3 is made up of 20 amino acids. CDR3: CASSQERSNGWGVMSYEQYF. The CDR3 bases are TGCGCCAGCAGCCAAGAGCGGTCGAACGGTTGGGGAGTGATGTCCTACGAGCAGTACTTC.

The V gene is TRBV7-2, the J gene TRBJ1-2; the match to TRBD1 covers 7 bases. J gave up 14 bases and V 3 bases, and 12 bases lay outside the gene matches. Germline assignment: CDR1 SGHTA and CDR2 FQGNSA. This CDR3 region has 13 residues. Here the CDR3 reads CASSFRGQMAETF. For the CDR3, the DNA is TGTGCCAGCAGCTTTCGGGGACAGATGGCTGAGACCTTC.

The rearrangement joins TRBV6-1 to TRBJ2-5; D is ambiguous. CDR1 is MNHNS, CDR2 SASEGT, per germline. CDR3 size: 16 residues. The V and J ends lost 0 bases and 0 bases respectively, with 11 bases between them. The DNA of the CDR3 is TGTGCCAGCAGTGAAGCGGTAGAAATGTACCAAGAGACCCAGTACTTC. This encodes CASSEAVEMYQETQYF.

This rearrangement joins TRBV5-1 to TRBJ2-3, with 8 bases that match TRBD2. The CDR3 is made up of 15 amino acids. Germline trimming cut 5 bases from V and 3 bases from J; bases unmatched to any gene: 8. The germline gives CDR1 SGHRS, CDR2 YFSETQ. CDR3 sequence: CASRGSGSSTDTQYF. In nucleotides, the CDR3 is TGCGCCAGCAGGGGGAGCGGGAGTTCGACAGATACGCAGTATTTT.